The rows below give T cell receptor beta chains drawn from one sample of a study of blood T cells in healthy people across ages. TCRdb itself ran the 5' RACE reads through MiXCR, one entry per CDR3 protein. The sample has over 950,000 distinct CDR3 sequences; 51% are singletons. Sequences were obtained from blood. The receptors originated from an older woman in good health. Both conserved end residues are part of each CDR3. A D gene is named only where the DNA matches it firmly. Not all rows give a size; the values are once, few, many and, for expanded clones, a class.

v_gene	len	abundance	j_gene	d_gene	CDR3nt	CDR3aa
TRBV4-2	13	.	TRBJ2-3	.	TGTGCCAGCAGCCATCGGACCCCAGATACGCAGTATTTT	CASSHRTPDTQYF
TRBV15	13	.	TRBJ2-1	.	TGTGCCACCAGAAGCGGCTCCTACAATGAGCAGTTCTTC	CATRSGSYNEQFF
TRBV29-1	13	few	TRBJ2-7	.	TGCAGCGTGGGGACGGCATCCCTCCGGATTCAGTACTTC	CSVGTASLRIQYF
TRBV12-3/TRBV12-4	16	.	TRBJ2-2	.	TGTGCCAGCAGTTTCCGGTCTCTCCAAAACACCGGGGAGCTGTTTTTT	CASSFRSLQNTGELFF
TRBV7-6	18	.	TRBJ2-2	TRBD2	TGTGCCAGCAGCTTCTGGGGACTAGCGGGAGAGAACACCGGGGAGCTGTTTTTT	CASSFWGLAGENTGELFF
TRBV29-1	19	few	TRBJ2-6	.	TGCAGCGTTGGCGAACCGCCGGGACAACTCTCTGGTGGGGCCAACGTCCTGACTTTC	CSVGEPPGQLSGGANVLTF
TRBV6-2/TRBV6-3	16	.	TRBJ2-1	.	TGTGCCAGCAGTTACGGGCGGGCGAGCTCCTACAATGAGCAGTTCTTC	CASSYGRASSYNEQFF
TRBV5-1	14	few	TRBJ2-4	TRBD2	TGCGCCAGCAGACGAAGCGGGGAGCCCTACGTGCAGTACTTC	CASRRSGEPYVQYF
TRBV18	11	once	TRBJ1-4	.	TGTGCCAGCTCACCCGGTCGGGGGCTGTTTTTT	CASSPGRGLFF
TRBV29-1	14	.	TRBJ2-2	TRBD1	TGCAGCGTTGAAGCGGACAGGTACACCGGGGAGCTGTTTTTT	CSVEADRYTGELFF
TRBV5-1	16	few	TRBJ2-1	.	TGCGCCAGCAGCCCGGAGCGGCTAGACCGACTTGGGGAGCAGTTCTTC	CASSPERLDRLGEQFF
TRBV7-9	14	.	TRBJ1-5	TRBD1	TGTGCCAGCAGCCCCGGGACAGCCTATCAGCCCCAGCATTTT	CASSPGTAYQPQHF
TRBV12-3/TRBV12-4	15	.	TRBJ1-4	.	TGTGCCAGCAGTCCCCAGGGGCGCGGGAATGAAAAACTGTTTTTT	CASSPQGRGNEKLFF
TRBV13	16	.	TRBJ2-3	.	TGTGCCAGCAGCTTAGGCCCGCTAGCTGGCGCAGATACGCAGTATTTT	CASSLGPLAGADTQYF
TRBV7-9	14	.	TRBJ2-7	TRBD1	TGTGCCAGCAGCCATGGACAGGGGTCCTACGAGCAGTACTTC	CASSHGQGSYEQYF
TRBV20-1	11	few	TRBJ2-7	.	TGCAGTGCTAGTGGTGTTGCTGAGCAGTACTTC	CSASGVAEQYF
TRBV27	14	.	TRBJ2-7	.	TGTGCCAGCAGTGTCCGCGACTCCCAGCTCGAGCAGTACTTC	CASSVRDSQLEQYF
TRBV7-9	16	.	TRBJ1-5	.	TGTGCCAGCAGCCCCGAGGTGGGGTACGGAAATCAGCCCCAGCATTTT	CASSPEVGYGNQPQHF
TRBV12-3/TRBV12-4	15	few	TRBJ2-5	.	TGTGCCAGCAGCTACAGGGTTGGTGGCAAAGAGACCCAGTACTTC	CASSYRVGGKETQYF
TRBV10-3	12	few	TRBJ2-7	.	TGTGCCACAAGTTCCACAGCCTACGAGCAGTACTTC	CATSSTAYEQYF
TRBV13	17	few	TRBJ2-3	TRBD2	TGTGCCAGCAGCCCCAGACTAGCGGGAGGCAGCACAGATACGCAGTATTTT	CASSPRLAGGSTDTQYF
TRBV4-1	17	.	TRBJ2-3	TRBD1	TGCGCCAGCAGCCACCCTCCGGACAGGGTCACCACAGATACGCAGTATTTT	CASSHPPDRVTTDTQYF
TRBV28	15	.	TRBJ2-1	.	TGTGCCAGCAGTCCCCGGCCGGGAACCTCTCATGAGCAGTTCTTC	CASSPRPGTSHEQFF
TRBV19	16	.	TRBJ2-7	TRBD2	TGTGCCAGTAGTATCCAACTAGCGGGAGGGCCTTACGAGCAGTACTTC	CASSIQLAGGPYEQYF
TRBV6-1	12	.	TRBJ2-7	.	TGTGCCAGCAGTGAAGCCTGGCGCGAGCAGTACTTC	CASSEAWREQYF
TRBV4-2	16	.	TRBJ1-2	.	TGTGCCAGCAGCCAAGATCTGTCGGTTCCTAACTATGGCTACACCTTC	CASSQDLSVPNYGYTF
TRBV7-9	10	few	TRBJ2-2	.	TGTGCCAGCAGCACCGGGGAGCTGTTTTTT	CASSTGELFF
TRBV4-1	18	.	TRBJ1-4	TRBD1	TGCGCCAGCAGCCAAGGCTTGGGACAGCCTGCAACTAATGAAAAACTGTTTTTT	CASSQGLGQPATNEKLFF
TRBV18	15	.	TRBJ1-2	.	TGTGCCAGCTCCCCATTGGAGGCGGGGGACTATGGCTACACCTTC	CASSPLEAGDYGYTF
TRBV4-2	14	.	TRBJ2-7	.	TGTGCCAGCAGCCAAGCCTCCACTAGTTCTGAGCAGTACTTC	CASSQASTSSEQYF
TRBV27	16	few	TRBJ2-4	.	TGTGCCAGCAGAACTCTTGGGGGGAGCTCCAAAAACATTCAGTACTTC	CASRTLGGSSKNIQYF
TRBV7-9	12	.	TRBJ2-5	TRBD1	TGTGCCACAACAGGGGGCATAGAGACCCAGTACTTC	CATTGGIETQYF
TRBV9	16	.	TRBJ1-4	.	TGTGCCAGCAGCGCGGACCCACAGGGATTGGGGGAAAAACTGTTTTTT	CASSADPQGLGEKLFF
TRBV20-1	14	.	TRBJ2-1	TRBD2	TGCAGTGCCGACGGGACTAGGGGACTTAATGAGCAGTTCTTC	CSADGTRGLNEQFF
TRBV7-2	16	.	TRBJ2-3	.	TGTGCCACCATACGGGGCAGGAGCCCTAGCACAGATACGCAGTATTTT	CATIRGRSPSTDTQYF
TRBV27	16	few	TRBJ2-5	TRBD2	TGTGCCAGCAGTCCCCGCGGACTAGCGGGTCAAGAGACCCAGTACTTC	CASSPRGLAGQETQYF
TRBV28	16	few	TRBJ1-4	TRBD1	TGTGCCAGCAGTTCCGAAATCGGGACAGGGGTAGAAAAACTGTTTTTT	CASSSEIGTGVEKLFF
TRBV13	15	.	TRBJ2-3	.	TGTGCCAGCAGCCAATCCCGCGTTGGCACAGATACGCAGTATTTT	CASSQSRVGTDTQYF
TRBV6-1	14	.	TRBJ1-1	.	TGTGCCAGCAGGACGGACGGATGGGTCAGTGGATCTTTCTTT	CASRTDGWVSGSFF
TRBV7-2	14	.	TRBJ2-7	TRBD1	TGTGCCAGCAGCGGACAGGGGGCGTCCTACGCGCAGTACTTC	CASSGQGASYAQYF
TRBV20-1	17	.	TRBJ2-7	TRBD1	TGCAGTGCTAGTTCCGCAGGGGGTCTAACTTTATCCTACGAGCAGTACTTC	CSASSAGGLTLSYEQYF
TRBV7-9	15	.	TRBJ1-4	TRBD1	TGTGCCAGCAGCGGGGGACAGGGCTATAATGAAAAACTGTTTTTT	CASSGGQGYNEKLFF
TRBV7-2	15	few	TRBJ1-2	.	TGTGCCAGCAGTTCCCGGGCCCTGCACCGCGGTGGCTACACCTTC	CASSSRALHRGGYTF
TRBV20-1	14	.	TRBJ2-3	.	TGCAGTGCCGTGCCTCTTACGGGACGTGATACGCAGTATTTT	CSAVPLTGRDTQYF
TRBV5-1	13	.	TRBJ2-1	TRBD2	TGCGCCAGCAGCTCGGGTTCTAGCGGGCCGCAGTTCTTC	CASSSGSSGPQFF
TRBV29-1	14	.	TRBJ2-3	TRBD2	TGCAGCGTTGATCGGGAGGGCGGCACAAATACGCAGTATTTT	CSVDREGGTNTQYF
TRBV11-2	14	.	TRBJ2-3	.	TGTGCCAGCAGCTCAACTAGGGGACGCGATACGCAGTATTTT	CASSSTRGRDTQYF
TRBV4-1	19	few	TRBJ2-1	TRBD2	TGCGCCAGCAGCCAAAGGGGGGACCTTAGCGGGAGCTCCTACAATGAGCAGTTCTTC	CASSQRGDLSGSSYNEQFF
TRBV5-5	13	few	TRBJ2-5	TRBD1	TGTGCCAGCAGCGCAAACAGGGGAGAGACCCAGTACTTC	CASSANRGETQYF
TRBV20-1	15	.	TRBJ2-1	TRBD1	TGCAGTGCTAGAGGATCCGGGACAGGGGGTGTTGAGCAGTTCTTC	CSARGSGTGGVEQFF
TRBV6-5	13	.	TRBJ2-7	TRBD2	TGTGCCAGCAGCTATAGCGGGTTTTACGAGCAGTACTTC	CASSYSGFYEQYF
TRBV20-1	15	few	TRBJ2-6	.	TGCAGTGCCGCGGACGGCCAAAGTGGGGCCAACGTCCTGACTTTC	CSAADGQSGANVLTF
TRBV7-2	13	.	TRBJ2-5	.	TGTGCCAGCAGCACGTGGAGGGAAGAGACCCAGTACTTC	CASSTWREETQYF